The T cell receptor (beta chain) described here comes from a study of a mutant IDH1 vaccine in newly diagnosed glioma. Sequencing used immunoSEQ multiplex PCR; TCRdb keeps in-frame clones, though not all of them. The repertoire has some 54,000 clones, about 91% of them found once; the top ten carry around 2.5%. The time point here: week 11, during vaccination. Doses comprised 300 ug of mutant IDH1 20-mer peptide each, plus topical imiquimod. Remarks on this clone: Its antigen remains unidentified.

Between the trimmed V and J ends, which lost 3 bases and 6 bases, there was a span of 9 bases. Germline CDR1 reads SGHRS; CDR2 reads YFSETQ. The CDR3 runs to 12 residues. The rearrangement joins TRBV5-1 to TRBJ1-2, with D tentatively TRBD1 (5 bases). The sample in question was PBMCs, obtained from a glioma patient whose treatment included an IDH1 peptide vaccine. This clonotype originated in a man between 50 and 59 years old with glioma. CDR3: CASSYRGDGYTF. CDR3 bases: TGCGCCAGCAGCTACCGGGGCGATGGCTACACCTTC.